The next 24 T cell receptor beta chains were all read from a single sample in a study of cytomegalovirus exposure and HLA in healthy donors. The PCR was carried out with 60 Vbeta primers and 13 Jbeta primers. Produced via immunoSEQ multiplex PCR; TCRdb's table is partial and in-frame only. Of 95,000 to 150,000 clones listed, 80% are singletons. Sequenced material: PBMCs. The receptor source for this set is a young man in good health and CMV-seronegative.

The chain links TRBV5-4 to TRBJ2-3; 7 bases match TRBD1. Germline CDR1 reads SGHNT; CDR2 reads YYREEE (reference sequence). V trimming: 0 bases; J trimming: 2 bases; junction bases outside the gene matches: 3. The CDR3 sequence is 15 residues long. CDR3 residues: CASSLGQGSTDTQYF. The CDR3 nucleotides read TGTGCCAGCAGCTTGGGACAGGGATCCACAGATACGCAGTATTTT.

The V call is TRBV4-2, the J call TRBJ2-2; 7 bases are a match to TRBD2. After removal of 0 bases from V and 6 bases from J, the junction contained 4 bases not matched to a gene. Germline CDR1 and CDR2: LGHNA and YNFKEQ. The CDR3 length is 15 residues. Here the CDR3 reads CASSQDPSGAGELFF. The CDR3 coding sequence is TGTGCCAGCAGCCAAGATCCTAGCGGAGCCGGGGAGCTGTTTTTT.

This clone was picked up one time. The chain is built from TRBV27 and TRBJ2-3; D possibly corresponds to TRBD1 (6 bases). V lost 6 bases and J 2 bases, leaving 12 bases between the germline ends. CDR1 MNHEY and CDR2 SMNVEV come from the germline V gene (reference sequence). CDR3 size: 14 residues. The CDR3 sequence is CASRWGRDTDTQYF. The CDR3 nucleotides are TGTGCCAGCAGGTGGGGGCGCGACACAGATACGCAGTATTTT.

The rearrangement joins TRBV2 to TRBJ1-4; a weak D match, TRBD1 (5 bases). The V and J ends lost 5 bases and 8 bases respectively, with 15 bases between them. The CDR3 runs 14 residues. Per the germline V gene, CDR1 is SNHLY and CDR2 is FYNNEI. The CDR3 coding sequence is TGTGCCAGCAGTATACCCCCTCGGGGGGAAAAACTGTTTTTT. Amino acids: CASSIPPRGEKLFF.

J is TRBJ1-3 and V is TRBV19, with TRBD1 matching 7 bases. Trimming took 6 bases from V and 4 from J; bases not matched to a gene: 9. CDR1 is LNHDA and CDR2 is SQIVND in the germline V gene (reference sequence). The length of the CDR3 is 15 residues. CDR3 amino acids: CASSSYRGSGNTIYF. DNA for the CDR3: TGTGCCAGTAGCTCCTACAGGGGCTCGGGAAACACCATATATTTT.

The chain couples TRBV5-1 to TRBJ2-7, with D perhaps matching TRBD1 (5 bases). CDR3 length: 16 residues. V was trimmed by 0 bases and J by 6 bases, leaving 19 bases between them. CDR1 SGHRS and CDR2 YFSETQ come from the germline V gene. The CDR3 DNA is TGCGCCAGCAGCTTGGTGGGGCAGGGTTTGTCCGGCGAGCAGTACTTC. Its translation is CASSLVGQGLSGEQYF.

The table lists this clone with a few counts. This sequence joins TRBV27 and TRBJ1-1; 7 bases line up with TRBD1. This CDR3 has 15 residues. Unmatched junction bases numbered 5, after V lost 4 bases and J lost 0 bases. The V gene's germline CDR1 is MNHEY and CDR2 SMNVEV (reference sequence). CDR3 amino acids: CASSSEQGLNTEAFF. The CDR3 nucleotides read TGTGCCAGCAGTTCCGAACAGGGGCTGAACACTGAAGCTTTCTTT.

The chain joins TRBV7-2 to TRBJ1-3; D not resolved. CDR1 and CDR2 from the germline V gene are SGHTA and FQGNSA. CDR3 length equals 16 residues. The ends were cut back, 0 bases at V and 1 base at J, with 10 bases in the middle. The CDR3 sequence is CASSLAMAGSGNTIYF. The DNA for the CDR3 is TGTGCCAGCAGCTTAGCCATGGCAGGATCTGGAAACACCATATATTTT.

This chain joins TRBV5-1 and TRBJ1-4; D ambiguous. The CDR3 extends over 15 amino acids. Germline values: CDR1 SGHRS, CDR2 YFSETQ. V lost 0 bases to trimming and J lost 5 bases, with 11 bases between them. CDR3 in amino acids: CASSLAGSGNEKLFF. DNA for the CDR3: TGCGCCAGCAGCTTGGCCGGGTCTGGAAATGAAAAACTGTTTTTT.

The chain recombines TRBV14 with TRBJ2-3, with TRBD2 matching 10 bases. Germline values: CDR1 SGHDN, CDR2 FVKESK. The CDR3 extends over 13 amino acids. V was clipped by 4 bases and J by 9 bases; unmatched bases: 4. In DNA, the CDR3 is TGTGCCAGCAGCCTAGAAGCGGGGGGGACGCAGTATTTT. Encoded protein: CASSLEAGGTQYF.

The V gene is TRBV4-2, the J gene TRBJ2-1; tentatively, D is TRBD2 (5 bases). The germline V gene encodes CDR1 LGHNA and CDR2 YNFKEQ. The ends were cut back, 0 bases at V and 7 bases at J, with 19 bases in the middle. CDR3 length: 17 amino acids. CDR3 amino acids: CASSQDKIGLPLNEQFF. In DNA form, the CDR3 reads TGTGCCAGCAGCCAAGATAAGATAGGACTCCCTTTGAATGAGCAGTTCTTC.

Details on this clone: The same CDR3 is also encoded by other DNA sequences in this sample. V is TRBV6-1 and J is TRBJ2-7; D is unclear. CDR3 length: 15 amino acids. Germline CDR1 MNHNS, CDR2 SASEGT. The V and J ends lost 2 bases and 0 bases respectively, with 11 bases between them. The CDR3 protein is CASSEYHGGSYEQYF. For the CDR3, the DNA is TGTGCCAGCAGTGAATATCACGGCGGCTCCTACGAGCAGTACTTC.

A single count supports this clone. The rearrangement links TRBV6-4 to TRBJ1-3; D ambiguous. CDR1 is MRHNA and CDR2 is SNTAGT in the germline V gene. The CDR3 sequence is 13 residues long. V gave up 2 bases and J gave up 4 bases, with 6 bases separating them. The CDR3 spells CASSDGGGNTIYF. DNA of the CDR3: TGTGCCAGCAGTGACGGTGGCGGAAACACCATATATTTT.

This chain links TRBV27 with TRBJ1-5; D may be TRBD1 (6 bases). Germline CDR1 MNHEY, CDR2 SMNVEV (reference sequence). The V end was cut by 5 bases, the J end by 7 bases, with 18 bases between. This CDR3 has 15 residues. The CDR3 is CASSAWGGPGQPQHF. CDR3 nucleotides: TGTGCCAGCAGTGCATGGGGGGGCCCAGGACAGCCCCAGCATTTT.

The chain uses TRBV6-5 and TRBJ2-7; 12 bases match TRBD2. V lost 8 bases, J lost 2 bases, and 7 bases stayed unmatched. Per the germline V gene, CDR1 is MNHEY and CDR2 is SVGAGI. This CDR3 has 15 residues. The CDR3 is CASRNGLAGPYEQYF. The CDR3 DNA reads as TGTGCCAGCCGCAACGGACTAGCGGGGCCCTACGAGCAGTACTTC.

The rearrangement links TRBV28 to TRBJ2-2; weak D call: TRBD1 (6 bases). From germline, CDR1 is MDHEN and CDR2 SYDVKM. This CDR3 is 15 amino acids long. The V and J ends lost 0 bases and 4 bases respectively, with 9 bases between them. CDR3 sequence (DNA): TGTGCCAGCAGTTTATGGGGGGCAGGCACCGGGGAGCTGTTTTTT. Residues: CASSLWGAGTGELFF.

This clone occurred a few times. The V call is TRBV7-6, the J call TRBJ1-5; 10 nucleotides match TRBD1. The CDR3 is 18 amino acids. The V and J ends lost 0 bases and 1 base, in that order; junction bases with no gene match: 6. Germline V gene data show CDR1 as SGHVS and CDR2 as FNYEAQ. CDR3 DNA: TGTGCCAGCAGCTTAGCGCTTGGGACAGGGGAGAGCAATCAGCCCCAGCATTTT. Its protein is CASSLALGTGESNQPQHF.

This CDR3 is CAISESRGIQPQHF. The CDR3 nucleotides read TGTGCCATCAGTGAGTCGAGGGGGATTCAGCCCCAGCATTTT. The rearrangement uses TRBV10-3 and TRBJ1-5, with D maybe TRBD1 (6 bases). Germline V gene lookup returns CDR1 ENHRY and CDR2 SYGVKD. Trimming took 0 bases from V and 6 from J, leaving 9 bases between them. The length of the CDR3 is 14 residues.

This clone was seen once. V usage is TRBV7-2 and J usage is TRBJ1-6; TRBD1 aligns across 7 bases. Germline loops: CDR1 SGHTA, CDR2 FQGNSA. This CDR3 has 14 residues. J gave up 7 bases and V 5 bases, and 5 bases lay outside the gene matches. The CDR3 DNA reads TGTGCCAGCAGCGCGAACAGGGGAAATTCACCCCTCCACTTT. Translating gives CASSANRGNSPLHF.

The chain is built from TRBV5-4 and TRBJ2-6, with D uncertain. Germline assignment: CDR1 SGHNT and CDR2 YYREEE (reference sequence). This CDR3 has 14 residues. The CDR3 DNA reads as TGTGCGGTGGAGAGCTCCTCTGGGGCCAACGTCCTGACTTTC. This encodes CAVESSSGANVLTF.

This clone was picked up a small number of times. The CDR3 region has the DNA TGTGCCAGCAGTTCCCGGGACAGGCGTGATGGCTACACCTTC. Translating gives CASSSRDRRDGYTF. The rearrangement uses TRBV6-5 and TRBJ1-2, with 8 bases identical to TRBD1. CDR3 size: 14 residues. The J segment lost 6 bases and the V segment lost 4 bases, leaving 7 bases of the junction unmatched. Germline lookup yields CDR1 MNHEY and CDR2 SVGAGI.

This clone has only one observation. The genes are TRBV12-1 and TRBJ1-2. TRBV12-1 is annotated as a pseudogene. This CDR3 is built from 13 residues. CDR3 sequence (DNA): TGTGCCAGCAGCTTTATGACCTCCGGGGGCTACACCTTC. This encodes CASSFMTSGGYTF.

This rearrangement joins TRBV4-3 to TRBJ1-1; possible D gene TRBD1, 5 bases. Trimming removed 0 bases at V and 5 bases at J, with 10 bases between. There are 14 residues in the CDR3. Germline lookup yields CDR1 LGHNA and CDR2 YSLEER. The CDR3 DNA is TGCGCCAGCAGCCAAGATGGGGGGGGAACTGAAGCTTTCTTT. It codes for CASSQDGGGTEAFF.

The chain combines TRBV20-1 with TRBJ2-7; D gene unclear. From germline, CDR1 is DFQATT and CDR2 SNEGSKA (reference sequence). The CDR3 contains 10 residues. Trimming shortened V by 6 bases and J by 3 bases, and 6 bases separated the two germline ends. This chain's CDR3 is CSAYFYEQYF. CDR3 nucleotides: TGCAGTGCCTACTTCTACGAGCAGTACTTC.